The 18 T cell receptor beta chains given below trace back to one sample, sequenced in a study of CDR3 diversity in severe acne. TCRdb re-derived calls from the PCR reads in MiXCR, one entry per CDR3 protein. Among almost 85,000 distinct CDR3 sequences listed, around 49% were seen once. Input material: blood. These receptors originate from a male donor in good health, without acne.

This clonotype was found many times. The chain carries TRBV2 and TRBJ1-1, with TRBD1 matching 11 bases. The J segment lost 4 bases and the V segment lost 6 bases, leaving 4 bases of the junction unmatched. CDR1 and CDR2 (germline): SNHLY, FYNNEI. The CDR3 loop spans 14 amino acids. CDR3 DNA sequence: TGTGCCAGCAGAGCCGGACAGGGGGCCACTGAAGCTTTCTTT. It encodes CASRAGQGATEAFF.

This clonotype came up once. This sequence joins TRBV5-4 and TRBJ2-5; 8 nucleotides match TRBD1. Germline CDR1 and CDR2: SGHNT and YYREEE (reference sequence). V dropped 0 bases and J dropped 5; count of bases not matched to a gene: 6. The CDR3 is made up of 15 amino acids. In nucleotides, the CDR3 is TGTGCCAGCAGCTTGGAGCAGGGGGCGAGGGAGACCCAGTACTTC. Its translation is CASSLEQGARETQYF.

This chain connects TRBV5-1 to TRBJ1-1, with D tentatively TRBD1 (5 bases). The germline V gene has CDR1 SGHRS and CDR2 YFSETQ. Trimming took 5 bases from V and 4 from J, leaving 15 bases between them. The CDR3 spans 14 residues. The CDR3 reads CASRTSPGTTEAFF. CDR3 DNA: TGCGCCAGCAGGACTAGCCCCGGGACCACTGAAGCTTTCTTT.

By sample fraction, this clonotype is medium-sized. CDR3 coding DNA: TGCAGTGCTAGAGATCCTTGGGGTTCACCCCTCCACTTT. Its protein product is CSARDPWGSPLHF. The gene calls are TRBV20-1 and TRBJ1-6; unclear D gene. Germline lookup yields CDR1 DFQATT and CDR2 SNEGSKA (reference sequence). The CDR3 length is 13 residues. V was trimmed by 0 bases and J by 9 bases, leaving 9 bases between them.

Here the CDR3 DNA reads TGTGCCAGCAGCCAAGATGTTGCTACTTCCTACGAGCAGTACTTC. Amino acids: CASSQDVATSYEQYF. This chain connects TRBV3-1 to TRBJ2-7; D not certain. V lost 0 bases, J lost 1 base, and 10 bases lay in between. This CDR3 has 15 amino acids. Germline V gene sequence: CDR1 LGHDT, CDR2 YNNKEL (reference sequence).

This clonotype occurred many times. This sequence joins TRBV4-2 and TRBJ2-7, with TRBD2 as a possible D gene (5 bases). CDR3 length: 14 residues. The germline V gene encodes CDR1 LGHNA and CDR2 YNFKEQ. Trimming took 4 bases from V and 2 from J, leaving 12 bases between them. The CDR3 nucleotides are TGTGCCAGCAGCCTTACGCCGGGAACCTACGAGCAGTACTTC. This sequence encodes CASSLTPGTYEQYF.

The chain has TRBV7-2 and TRBJ2-1, with TRBD2 matching 9 bases. This CDR3 has 15 residues. The germline gives CDR1 SGHTA, CDR2 FQGNSA. V lost 4 bases, J lost 7 bases, and 8 bases stayed unmatched. The CDR3 DNA follows: TGTGCCAGCAGCTGGGGTAGCGGGAGAGGGAATGAGCAGTTCTTC. Amino acid sequence: CASSWGSGRGNEQFF.

CDR3 sequence: CATSRDSGGVTEKLFF. The CDR3 nucleotides are TGTGCCACCAGCAGAGATTCGGGGGGCGTGACCGAAAAACTGTTTTTT. V and J are TRBV15 and TRBJ1-4; D may be TRBD1 (6 bases). V was cut by 0 bases and J by 8 bases, with 16 bases left in between. Looked up from germline, CDR1 is LNHNV and CDR2 is YYDKDF (reference sequence). The CDR3 length is 16 residues.

This clonotype has only a few counts. The rearrangement uses TRBV5-1 and TRBJ1-1, with D uncertain. CDR1 and CDR2 from the germline V gene are SGHRS and YFSETQ. V lost 0 bases, J lost 4 bases, and 16 bases lay in between. The CDR3 sequence is 16 residues long. CDR3 bases: TGCGCCAGCAGCTTGGCCGGGGAAGCCACGACCACTGAAGCTTTCTTT. This encodes CASSLAGEATTTEAFF. The full variable domain, in which reference TRBV5-1 and TRBJ1-1 provide the parts outside the CDR3, is KAGVTQTPRYLIKTRGQQVTLSCSPISGHRSVSWYQQTPGQGLQFLFEYFSETQRNKGNFPGRFSGRQFSNSRSEMNVSTLELGDSALYLCASSLAGEATTTEAFFGQGTRLTVV.

This clonotype was seen at least ten times. This rearrangement joins TRBV11-2 to TRBJ2-7; D not certain. Germline assignment: CDR1 SGHAT and CDR2 FQNNGV. V gave up 6 bases and J gave up 2 bases, with 8 bases separating them. The CDR3 consists of 12 residues. CDR3 coding DNA: TGTGCCAGCAGTCAAGTGCCCTACGAGCAGTACTTC. This translates into CASSQVPYEQYF.

The chain links TRBV20-1 to TRBJ2-2, with no clear D. This CDR3 has 13 amino acids. V was pared by 6 bases and J by 4 bases, with 12 bases between. CDR1 is DFQATT and CDR2 is SNEGSKA in the germline V gene (reference sequence). The CDR3 DNA sequence: TGCAGTGCCGGGCCTTGTAGCACCGGGGAGCTGTTTTTT. Protein sequence: CSAGPCSTGELFF.

The chain combines TRBV7-9 with TRBJ1-6, with a weak D call TRBD1 (5 bases). The CDR3 extends over 20 amino acids. V lost 3 bases and J 7 bases, leaving 28 bases between the germline ends. Germline V lookup: CDR1 SEHNR, CDR2 FQNEAQ (reference sequence). The CDR3 is CASSLEADVDTYSPNSPLHF. CDR3 DNA sequence: TGTGCCAGCAGCTTGGAGGCTGACGTGGACACCTACAGCCCGAATTCACCCCTCCACTTT.

The rearrangement links TRBV7-9 to TRBJ1-3; possibly TRBD1 for D (5 bases). The V end lost 5 bases, the J end lost 3 bases, and 11 bases lay between the germline ends. The germline V gene encodes CDR1 SEHNR and CDR2 FQNEAQ (reference sequence). CDR3 length: 14 residues. The DNA of the CDR3 is TGTGCCAGCAGCGTCCTGGGGGATGGAAACACCATATATTTT. Protein sequence: CASSVLGDGNTIYF.

The chain uses TRBV5-6 and TRBJ1-2; D remains ambiguous. This CDR3 is 12 amino acids long. The germline gives CDR1 SGHDT, CDR2 YYEEEE. Between the trimmed V and J ends, which lost 5 bases and 5 bases, there was a span of 10 bases. CDR3: CASRVGSYGYTF. CDR3 DNA: TGTGCCAGCAGGGTGGGGAGTTATGGCTACACCTTC.

The chain has TRBV10-3 and TRBJ2-7; 7 positions agree with TRBD2. The CDR3 is made up of 14 amino acids. With V trimmed by 3 bases and J by 6 bases, 8 bases remained unmatched. CDR1 is ENHRY and CDR2 is SYGVKD in the germline V gene. The CDR3 DNA is TGTGCCATCAGTGAAGGGACTAACAGTCCCGAGCAGTACTTC. Translating it yields CAISEGTNSPEQYF.

The V and J genes are TRBV20-1 and TRBJ2-7, with 9 nucleotides matching TRBD2. Germline V lookup: CDR1 DFQATT, CDR2 SNEGSKA (reference sequence). V lost 8 bases to trimming and J lost 0 bases; unmatched junction nucleotides: 5. The length of the CDR3 is 13 residues. CDR3 DNA: TGCAGTACACTAGCGGGCAGCTCCTACGAGCAGTACTTC. It encodes CSTLAGSSYEQYF.

This clonotype was found many times. The genes are TRBV6-5 and TRBJ1-6; 9 bases match TRBD1. J lost 10 bases, V lost 0 bases, and 4 bases had no gene match. The germline gives CDR1 MNHEY, CDR2 SVGAGI. The CDR3 consists of 15 residues. The CDR3 coding sequence is TGTGCCAGCAGTTACTCCGGGACAGGGATATCACCCCTCCACTTT. Translation gives CASSYSGTGISPLHF.

This clonotype has ten or more counts. Written as DNA, the CDR3 is TGTGCCAGCAGCGCGACATCCTACTCCTACGAGCAGTACTTC. Translation gives CASSATSYSYEQYF. The chain has TRBV7-2 and TRBJ2-7; D remains ambiguous. There are 14 residues in the CDR3. V lost 5 bases and J 0 bases, leaving 11 bases between the germline ends. Germline V gives CDR1 SGHTA, CDR2 FQGNSA.